This entry is about one T cell receptor (beta chain). Individuals drawn from 24 US areas were roughly 18 to 95 years old. The record originates from a study of blood T cell repertoires in COVID-19. Across the study: T cells, B-cell-depleted T cells, or PBMCs supplied cDNA or gDNA.

Germline V gene data show CDR1 as PRHDT and CDR2 as FYEKMQ (reference sequence). V was trimmed by 4 bases and J by 0 bases, leaving 10 bases between them. The length of the CDR3 is 15 residues. Produced via immunoSEQ multiplex PCR; TCRdb's table is partial and in-frame only. The repertoire holds fewer than 400,000 clones, 85% seen once, with 1.9% in the top ten. The clonotype comes from a woman under 40 who had been exposed to COVID-19. The chain joins TRBV13 to TRBJ2-1; D is unclear. Specimen: PBMCs or T cells enriched from blood (not recorded which). CDR3 in amino acids: CASSSTSSSYNEQFF. The CDR3 DNA is TGTGCCAGCAGCTCGACTTCGAGCTCCTACAATGAGCAGTTCTTC.